This T cell receptor beta chain emerged from a study of blood T cell repertoires in COVID-19. As for the study in general: T cells, B-cell-depleted T cells, or PBMCs provided the cDNA or gDNA that served as material.

The repertoire was sequenced with immunoSEQ multiplex PCR; TCRdb's copy has only in-frame clones and lacks some. The data contain a few hundred thousand clones, about 89% of them seen just once; the ten biggest clones take up about 9.4%. Germline CDR1 reads MNHEY; CDR2 reads SVGAGI. V gave up 2 bases and J gave up 9 bases, with 13 bases separating them. The CDR3 extends over 13 amino acids. Source material: peripheral blood. The rearrangement uses TRBV6-5 and TRBJ1-1, with D perhaps TRBD1 (6 bases). The receptor comes from a woman younger than 45 with COVID-19, enrolled during active disease. In nucleotides, the CDR3 is TGTGCCAGCAGTTACCTCCGGGGGGCGAAAGCTTTCTTT. This encodes CASSYLRGAKAFF.